The T cell receptor (beta chain) described here comes from a study of immune cell composition in non-small cell lung cancer. Study at large: Lung adenocarcinoma or squamous carcinoma made up most tumours.

Normal lung was taken at the farthest possible site, at least 3 cm from tumour. Assay: immunoSEQ multiplex PCR; the TCRdb copy retains only in-frame clones and omits some. Of 6,000 to 8,500 clones in the sample, less than 80% were seen once. Whole-study findings and limits: Dominant in vivo tumour-associated clones were not shown to share tumour-reactive sequences. TIL tumour reactivity correlated with maximal tumour-associated clone frequency in adenocarcinoma. Tumour-associated clones >0.5% occurred in 25% to 40% of adenocarcinomas, about 69% of squamous.

This clone has only a few counts. Its antigen is unknown. Germline V lookup: CDR1 GTSNPN, CDR2 SVGIG (reference sequence). This CDR3 has 14 residues. V lost 0 bases and J lost 3, with 9 bases in between. Sequenced: non-adjacent lung tissue. The clonotype comes from a human donor with non-small cell lung cancer. The chain joins TRBV30 to TRBJ1-5; D is perhaps TRBD1 (5 bases). The CDR3 DNA follows: TGTGCCTGGAGTGTAAAGGGGAACAATCAGCCCCAGCATTTT. Its translation: CAWSVKGNNQPQHF.